This T cell receptor (beta chain) was retrieved from a study of T cell changes during pregnancy in multiple sclerosis. Some clones are missing from TCRdb's copy, which holds only in-frame ones; the method was immunoSEQ multiplex PCR. This sample carries about 36,000 clones, roughly 91% of them seen once, and the ten largest clones take around 0.5%. Germline V gene sequence: CDR1 SGHDN, CDR2 FVKESK. This CDR3 contains 15 residues. V and J are TRBV14 and TRBJ2-5, with D tentatively TRBD2 (6 bases). The end of the DNA aligns better with TRBJ2-7, so the J call may be wrong. The TCR sequence derives from a female donor in good health, enrolled as a control in a pregnancy study. The sequenced sample was CD4+ T cells from peripheral blood mononuclear cells, obtained in the second trimester of pregnancy. CDR3 sequence reads: CASSSRLTRSNEQYF. The CDR3 DNA reads as TGTGCCAGCAGCTCGCGATTGACTAGGAGTAACGAGCAGTACTTC.